The clone carrying this T cell receptor (beta chain) was counted once. This specimen comes from a study of blood T cell repertoires in COVID-19. Repertoires were generated with immunoSEQ multiplex PCR, while TCRdb's copy carries only in-frame clones and drops some. The sample includes under 400,000 clones, 85% to 90% of them seen just once. The CDR3 spans 14 residues. J was trimmed by 4 bases and V by 1 base; bases with no gene match: 5. Germline V gene lookup returns CDR1 SQVTM and CDR2 ANQGSEA. This sequence was found in a woman aged 25 to 39 with COVID-19, enrolled during active disease. The sample consisted of peripheral blood. This chain connects TRBV29-1 to TRBJ1-1, with 8 bases lining up with TRBD1. CDR3 loop: CSVEGQGAFTEAFF. The DNA of the CDR3 is TGCAGCGTTGAAGGGCAGGGGGCGTTCACTGAAGCTTTCTTT.